This entry is about one TCR beta chain. What it recognizes is unknown. Researchers ran the PCR with 60 Vbeta and 13 Jbeta primers. Profiling relied on immunoSEQ multiplex PCR, and the TCRdb table lists in-frame clones only, not all of them. The profile shows about 130,000 clones, 75% to 85% of them singletons. These data belong to a study of cytomegalovirus exposure and HLA in healthy donors. Germline CDR1 reads MDHEN; CDR2 reads SYDVKM. The CDR3 consists of 14 residues. The V segment lost 2 bases and the J segment 5 bases; nucleotides outside the gene matches: 3. General observations from the study: Later on, a genetic analysis was performed. It linked a missense variant in DCLRE1C with V- and J-gene trimming of TCR beta. Segments of the TCR beta V type were, in most cases, productive about 87% or about 30% of the time in an earlier analysis.

Nominally healthy donors provided the samples, though records likely missed some immune exposures. This chain uses TRBV28 with TRBJ1-1; 9 bases agree with TRBD1. Specimen: PBMCs. This TCR was recovered from a man in his forties or fifties in good health and CMV-seronegative. The DNA of the CDR3 is TGTGCCAGCAGTTTACGGACAGGGGATACTGAAGCTTTCTTT. Protein sequence: CASSLRTGDTEAFF.